The table lists the clone carrying this TCR beta chain with many counts. The data are from a study of human T cells and chemical hapten exposure. The CDR3 loop spans 13 amino acids. The V and J ends lost 6 bases and 5 bases respectively, with 14 bases between them. CDR1 SGDLS and CDR2 YYNGEE come from the germline V gene. TCRdb re-derived calls from the RACE reads in MiXCR, one entry per CDR3 protein. This repertoire shows about 53,000 distinct CDR3 sequences, roughly 10% found once; its top ten account for 8% to 10%. The time point is: pre-sensitization, week 0. The treatment: therapeutic diphenylcyclopropenone sensitization with weekly scalp DPC.

This receptor was obtained from a man aged 35-49 years with alopecia areata. Some clones in this sample may be carry-over from other donors' samples. Sequencing was performed on whole blood, taken in connection with sensitization to the hapten diphenylcyclopropenone (DPC). V gene TRBV9 combines with J gene TRBJ1-2; TRBD1 is a possible D gene (5 bases). The CDR3 region is CASTKLTGYGYTF. The DNA of the CDR3 is TGTGCCAGCACCAAGCTTACAGGTTATGGCTACACCTTC.